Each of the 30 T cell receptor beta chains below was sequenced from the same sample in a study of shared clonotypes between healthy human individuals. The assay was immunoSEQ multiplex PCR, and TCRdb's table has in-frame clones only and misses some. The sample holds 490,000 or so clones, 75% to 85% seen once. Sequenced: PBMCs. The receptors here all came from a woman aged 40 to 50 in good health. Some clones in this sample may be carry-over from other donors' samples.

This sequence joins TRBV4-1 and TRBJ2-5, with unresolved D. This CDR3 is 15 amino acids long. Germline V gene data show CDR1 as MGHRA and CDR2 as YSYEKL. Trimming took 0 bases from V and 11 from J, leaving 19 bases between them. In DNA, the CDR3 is TGCGCCAGCAGCCAAGATCTGGTCGAGACCCCTGGGCAGTACTTC. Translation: CASSQDLVETPGQYF.

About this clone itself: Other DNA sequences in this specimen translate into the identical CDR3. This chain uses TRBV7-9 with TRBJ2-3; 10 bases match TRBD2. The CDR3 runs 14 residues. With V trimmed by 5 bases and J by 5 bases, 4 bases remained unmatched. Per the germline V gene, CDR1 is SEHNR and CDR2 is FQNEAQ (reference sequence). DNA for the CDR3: TGTGCCAGCAGCGCGAGCGGGAGGGGAGATACGCAGTATTTT. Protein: CASSASGRGDTQYF.

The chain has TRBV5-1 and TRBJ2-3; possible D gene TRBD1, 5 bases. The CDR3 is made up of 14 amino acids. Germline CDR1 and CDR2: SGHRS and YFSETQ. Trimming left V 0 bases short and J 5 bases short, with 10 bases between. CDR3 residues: CASSLGQREDTQYF. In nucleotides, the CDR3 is TGCGCCAGCAGCTTGGGACAGAGAGAAGATACGCAGTATTTT. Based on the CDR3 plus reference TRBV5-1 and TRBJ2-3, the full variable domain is KAGVTQTPRYLIKTRGQQVTLSCSPISGHRSVSWYQQTPGQGLQFLFEYFSETQRNKGNFPGRFSGRQFSNSRSEMNVSTLELGDSALYLCASSLGQREDTQYFGPGTRLTVL.

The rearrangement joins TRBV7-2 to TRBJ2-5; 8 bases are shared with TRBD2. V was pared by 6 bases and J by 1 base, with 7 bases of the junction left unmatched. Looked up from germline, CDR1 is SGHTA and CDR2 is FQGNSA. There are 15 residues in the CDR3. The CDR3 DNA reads TGTGCCAGCAGTTATAGCGGGAATAGCCAAGAGACCCAGTACTTC. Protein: CASSYSGNSQETQYF.

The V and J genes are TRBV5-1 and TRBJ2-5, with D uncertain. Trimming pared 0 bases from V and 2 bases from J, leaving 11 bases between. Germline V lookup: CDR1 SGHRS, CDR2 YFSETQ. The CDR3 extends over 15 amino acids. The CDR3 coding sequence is TGCGCCAGCAGCTTGGCTCGCCAGTTTCAAGAGACCCAGTACTTC. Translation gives CASSLARQFQETQYF.

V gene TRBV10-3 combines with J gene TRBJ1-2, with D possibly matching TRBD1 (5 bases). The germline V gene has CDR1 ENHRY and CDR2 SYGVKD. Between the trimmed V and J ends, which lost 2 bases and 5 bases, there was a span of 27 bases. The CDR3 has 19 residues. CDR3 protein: CAISETDLPRPGTVYGYTF. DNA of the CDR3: TGTGCCATCAGTGAGACGGATCTTCCACGGCCAGGGACCGTGTATGGCTACACCTTC.

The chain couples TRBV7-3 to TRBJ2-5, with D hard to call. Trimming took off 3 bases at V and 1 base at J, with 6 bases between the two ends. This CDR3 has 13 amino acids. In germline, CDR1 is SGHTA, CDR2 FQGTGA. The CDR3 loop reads CASSFQPQETQYF. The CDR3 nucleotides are TGTGCCAGCAGCTTCCAGCCCCAAGAGACCCAGTACTTC.

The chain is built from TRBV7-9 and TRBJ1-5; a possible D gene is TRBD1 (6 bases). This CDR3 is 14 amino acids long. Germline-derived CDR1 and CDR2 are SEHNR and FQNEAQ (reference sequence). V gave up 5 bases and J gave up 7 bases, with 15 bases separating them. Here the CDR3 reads CASSTDGGHQPQHF. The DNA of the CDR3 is TGTGCCAGCAGCACAGACGGGGGCCACCAGCCCCAGCATTTT.

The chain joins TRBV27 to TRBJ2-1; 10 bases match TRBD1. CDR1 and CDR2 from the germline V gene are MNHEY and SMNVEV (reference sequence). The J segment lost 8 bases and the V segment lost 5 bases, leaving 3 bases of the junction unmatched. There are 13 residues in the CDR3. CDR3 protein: CASSRQGAYEQFF. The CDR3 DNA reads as TGTGCCAGCAGTCGACAGGGGGCCTATGAGCAGTTCTTC.

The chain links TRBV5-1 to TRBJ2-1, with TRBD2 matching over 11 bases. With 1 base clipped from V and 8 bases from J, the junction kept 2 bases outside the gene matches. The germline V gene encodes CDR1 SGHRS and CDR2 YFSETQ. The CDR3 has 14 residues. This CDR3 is CASSLTSGSYEQFF. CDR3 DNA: TGCGCCAGCAGCTTGACTAGCGGGAGCTATGAGCAGTTCTTC. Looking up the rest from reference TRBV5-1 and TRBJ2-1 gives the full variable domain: KAGVTQTPRYLIKTRGQQVTLSCSPISGHRSVSWYQQTPGQGLQFLFEYFSETQRNKGNFPGRFSGRQFSNSRSEMNVSTLELGDSALYLCASSLTSGSYEQFFGPGTRLTVL.

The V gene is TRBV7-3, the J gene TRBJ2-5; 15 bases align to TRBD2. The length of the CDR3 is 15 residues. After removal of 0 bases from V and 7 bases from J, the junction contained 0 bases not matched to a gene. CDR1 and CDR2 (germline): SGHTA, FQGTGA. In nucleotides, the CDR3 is TGTGCCAGCAGCTTAACGGGACTAGCGGGAGGGACCCAGTACTTC. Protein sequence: CASSLTGLAGGTQYF.

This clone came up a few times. CDR3 DNA sequence: TGCGCCAGCAAAGGATTACCGTCATCTAGCACAGATACGCAGTATTTT. Encoded protein: CASKGLPSSSTDTQYF. The V and J genes are TRBV5-1 and TRBJ2-3; D gene ambiguous. The V end was cut by 6 bases, the J end by 0 bases, with 17 bases between. The CDR3 consists of 16 residues. Germline V lookup: CDR1 SGHRS, CDR2 YFSETQ. The entire variable domain, with the rest obtained from reference TRBV5-1 and TRBJ2-3, is as follows: KAGVTQTPRYLIKTRGQQVTLSCSPISGHRSVSWYQQTPGQGLQFLFEYFSETQRNKGNFPGRFSGRQFSNSRSEMNVSTLELGDSALYLCASKGLPSSSTDTQYFGPGTRLTVL.

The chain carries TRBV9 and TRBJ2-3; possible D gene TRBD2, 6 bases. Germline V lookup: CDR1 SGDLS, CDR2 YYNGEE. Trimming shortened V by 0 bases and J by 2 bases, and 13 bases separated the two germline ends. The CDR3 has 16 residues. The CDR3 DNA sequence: TGTGCCAGCAGCGTAGACGAGGGAGGCCCCACAGATACGCAGTATTTT. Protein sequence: CASSVDEGGPTDTQYF. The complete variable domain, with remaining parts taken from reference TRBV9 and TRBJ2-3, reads DSGVTQTPKHLITATGQRVTLRCSPRSGDLSVYWYQQSLDQGLQFLIQYYNGEERAKGNILERFSAQQFPDLHSELNLSSLELGDSALYFCASSVDEGGPTDTQYFGPGTRLTVL.

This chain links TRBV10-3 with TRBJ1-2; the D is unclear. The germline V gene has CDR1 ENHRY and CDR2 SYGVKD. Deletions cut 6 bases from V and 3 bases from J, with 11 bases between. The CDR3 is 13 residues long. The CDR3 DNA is TGTGCCATCAGGACACAGACGCACTATGGCTACACCTTC. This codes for CAIRTQTHYGYTF.

The CDR3 coding sequence is TGTGCCAGCTGCCTGGCAGCGGGCTCGTACAATGAGCAGTTCTTC. This sequence encodes CASCLAAGSYNEQFF. The J gene is TRBJ2-1, the V gene TRBV6-5, with a tentative D call TRBD2 (6 bases). The CDR3 contains 15 residues. The V gene lost 8 bases and the J gene lost 4 bases, with 18 bases spanning the gap. Germline CDR1 MNHEY, CDR2 SVGAGI.

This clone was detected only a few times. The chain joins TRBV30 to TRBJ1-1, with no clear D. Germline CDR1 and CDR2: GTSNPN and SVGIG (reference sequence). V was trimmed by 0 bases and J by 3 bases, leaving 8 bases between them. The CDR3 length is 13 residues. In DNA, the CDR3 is TGTGCCTGGAGTGTAAGTACCTACACTGAAGCTTTCTTT. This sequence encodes CAWSVSTYTEAFF.

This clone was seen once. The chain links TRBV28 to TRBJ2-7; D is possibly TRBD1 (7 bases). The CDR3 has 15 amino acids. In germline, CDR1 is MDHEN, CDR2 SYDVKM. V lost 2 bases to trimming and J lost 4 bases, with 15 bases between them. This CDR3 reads CASSLGGTVAYEQYF. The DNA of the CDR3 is TGTGCCAGCAGTTTAGGAGGGACAGTCGCATACGAGCAGTACTTC.

The CDR3 spells CASSAIPGHYEQYF. The CDR3 nucleotides are TGTGCCAGCAGCGCAATACCGGGACACTACGAGCAGTACTTC. The gene calls are TRBV7-9 and TRBJ2-7; tentative D call: TRBD1 (6 bases). V dropped 5 bases and J dropped 3 bases, with 14 bases sitting between them. The CDR3 runs 14 residues. Germline V CDR1 and CDR2: SEHNR, FQNEAQ (reference sequence). Drawing the rest from reference TRBV7-9 and TRBJ2-7, the complete variable domain is DTGVSQNPRHKITKRGQNVTFRCDPISEHNRLYWYRQTLGQGPEFLTYFQNEAQLEKSRLLSDRFSAERPKGSFSTLEIQRTEQGDSAMYLCASSAIPGHYEQYFGPGTRLTVT.

Here the CDR3 DNA reads TGTGCCAGCAACCAGCAGGGGGGAGTAGATACGCAGTATTTT. Encoded protein: CASNQQGGVDTQYF. The J gene is TRBJ2-3, the V gene TRBV7-2, with a tentative D call TRBD1 (7 bases). V was clipped by 7 bases and J by 5 bases, with 16 bases between them. Germline V CDR1 and CDR2: SGHTA, FQGNSA. The CDR3 length is 14 residues.

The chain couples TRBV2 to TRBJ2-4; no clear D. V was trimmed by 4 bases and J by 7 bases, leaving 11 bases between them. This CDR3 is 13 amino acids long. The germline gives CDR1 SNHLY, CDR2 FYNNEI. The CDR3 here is CASSVGLVNIQYF. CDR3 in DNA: TGTGCCAGCAGTGTCGGTCTAGTCAACATTCAGTACTTC.

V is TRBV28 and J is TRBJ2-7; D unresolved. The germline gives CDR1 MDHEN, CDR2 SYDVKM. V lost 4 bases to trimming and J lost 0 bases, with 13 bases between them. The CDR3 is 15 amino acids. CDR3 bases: TGTGCCAGCAGTTGGGCGGCGTTGGGCTCCTACGAGCAGTACTTC. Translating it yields CASSWAALGSYEQYF.

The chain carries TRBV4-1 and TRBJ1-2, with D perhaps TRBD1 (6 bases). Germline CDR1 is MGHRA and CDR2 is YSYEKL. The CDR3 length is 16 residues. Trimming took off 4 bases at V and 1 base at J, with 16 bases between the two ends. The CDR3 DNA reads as TGCGCCAGCAGCCGTTTAGGGGGGCCAATTAACTATGGCTACACCTTC. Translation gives CASSRLGGPINYGYTF.

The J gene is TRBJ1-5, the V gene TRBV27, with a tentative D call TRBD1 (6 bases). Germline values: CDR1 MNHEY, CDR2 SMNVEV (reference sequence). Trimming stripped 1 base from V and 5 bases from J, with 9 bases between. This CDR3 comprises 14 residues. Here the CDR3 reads CASSLWGGYQPQHF. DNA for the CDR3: TGTGCCAGCAGTTTATGGGGGGGCTATCAGCCCCAGCATTTT.

The CDR3 here is CASGQWAGALLEQYF. CDR3 bases: TGTGCCAGCGGACAATGGGCGGGAGCCCTCCTCGAGCAGTACTTC. V gene TRBV28 combines with J gene TRBJ2-7; 7 nucleotides line up with TRBD2. This CDR3 has 15 residues. Germline V gene lookup returns CDR1 MDHEN and CDR2 SYDVKM. The trim removed 8 bases at V and 6 bases at J, leaving 16 bases unmatched.

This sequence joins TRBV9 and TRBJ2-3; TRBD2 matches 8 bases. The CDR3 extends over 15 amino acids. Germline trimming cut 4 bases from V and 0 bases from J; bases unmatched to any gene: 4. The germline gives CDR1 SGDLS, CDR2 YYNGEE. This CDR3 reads CASSPPSGSTDTQYF. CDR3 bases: TGTGCCAGCAGCCCACCTAGCGGGAGCACAGATACGCAGTATTTT.

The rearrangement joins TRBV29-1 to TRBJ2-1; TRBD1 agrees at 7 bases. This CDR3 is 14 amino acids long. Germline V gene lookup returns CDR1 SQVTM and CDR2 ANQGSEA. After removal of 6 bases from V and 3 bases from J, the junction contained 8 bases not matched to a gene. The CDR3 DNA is TGCAGCGTAGGCCGGGACAGCTACTACAATGAGCAGTTCTTC. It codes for CSVGRDSYYNEQFF.

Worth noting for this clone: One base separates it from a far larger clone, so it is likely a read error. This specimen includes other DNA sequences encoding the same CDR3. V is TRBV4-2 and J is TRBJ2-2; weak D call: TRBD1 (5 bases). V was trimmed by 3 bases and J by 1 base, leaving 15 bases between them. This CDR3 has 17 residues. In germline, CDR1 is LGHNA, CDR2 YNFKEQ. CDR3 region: CASSQARAGQNTGELFF. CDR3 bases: TGTGCCAGCAGCCAGGCACGGGCAGGACAGAACACCGGGGAGCTGTTTTTT.

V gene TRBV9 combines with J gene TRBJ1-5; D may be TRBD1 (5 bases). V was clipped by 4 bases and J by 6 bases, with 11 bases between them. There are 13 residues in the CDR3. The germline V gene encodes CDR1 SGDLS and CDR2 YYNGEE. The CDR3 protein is CASSRDQGQPQHF. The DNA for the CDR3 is TGTGCCAGCAGCCGAGACCAGGGTCAGCCCCAGCATTTT. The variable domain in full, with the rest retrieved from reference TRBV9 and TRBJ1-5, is DSGVTQTPKHLITATGQRVTLRCSPRSGDLSVYWYQQSLDQGLQFLIQYYNGEERAKGNILERFSAQQFPDLHSELNLSSLELGDSALYFCASSRDQGQPQHFGDGTRLSIL.

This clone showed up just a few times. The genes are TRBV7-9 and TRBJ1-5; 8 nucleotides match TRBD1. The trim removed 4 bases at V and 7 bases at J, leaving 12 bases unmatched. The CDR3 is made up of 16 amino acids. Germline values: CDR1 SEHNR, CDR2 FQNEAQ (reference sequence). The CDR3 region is CASSSNPTGDIQPQHF. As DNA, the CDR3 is TGTGCCAGCAGCTCCAATCCGACAGGGGATATACAGCCCCAGCATTTT.

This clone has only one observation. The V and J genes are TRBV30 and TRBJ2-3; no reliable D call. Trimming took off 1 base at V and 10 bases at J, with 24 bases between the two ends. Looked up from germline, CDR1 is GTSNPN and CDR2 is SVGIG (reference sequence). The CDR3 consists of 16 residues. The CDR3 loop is CAWSESPSTPREAQYF. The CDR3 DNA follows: TGTGCCTGGAGTGAGTCCCCCTCGACGCCTAGAGAGGCGCAGTATTTT.